The 5 T cell receptor beta chains below all came from one sample that was sequenced in a study of OX40 agonist ivuxolimab in advanced cancers. Receptor libraries were prepared by the immunoSEQ multiplex PCR assay. In TCRdb, the immuneACCESS table is reduced to in-frame sequences with V and J assigned. These tables do not hold every clone; where another copy was compared, an unresolved V gene accounts for under half, and the others remain unexplained. Recorded for this sample are more than 50,000 clones; approximately 87% of them occurred a single time. About 5.6% of the sample comes from the top ten. Source: CD4+ or CD8+ T cells sorted from blood, taken in a trial of the OX40 agonist ivuxolimab. The receptors were sampled from an adult with an advanced solid tumor such as melanoma, head and neck, liver or kidney cancer.

The chain carries TRBV9 and TRBJ1-6; D gene ambiguous. Germline values: CDR1 SGDLS, CDR2 YYNGEE. Trimming stripped 1 base from V and 7 bases from J, with 15 bases between. CDR3 size: 16 residues. The CDR3 DNA is TGTGCCAGCAGCGTATCTTCTACGACGGGGAATTCACCCCTCCACTTT. This translates into CASSVSSTTGNSPLHF.

J is TRBJ2-5 and V is TRBV14; no reliable D call. The J call could be wrong; TRBJ2-7 is a better fit for the DNA end. The CDR3 spans 11 residues. CDR1 and CDR2 from the germline V gene are SGHDN and FVKESK. As DNA, the CDR3 is TGTGCCAGCAGCCAGGGTTACGAGCAGTACTTC. Its translation: CASSQGYEQYF.

The V call is TRBV5-1, the J call TRBJ2-3; tentatively, D is TRBD1 (6 bases). V lost 0 bases and J lost 2, with 16 bases in between. This CDR3 comprises 17 residues. Germline CDR1 is SGHRS and CDR2 is YFSETQ. Written as DNA, the CDR3 is TGCGCCAGCAGCTTGGAGGGCAAAGGACAGACCACAGATACGCAGTATTTT. Encoded protein: CASSLEGKGQTTDTQYF.

This clone was counted once. Here the CDR3 reads CASSSRGADGNTIYF. The CDR3 region has the DNA TGTGCCAGCAGCAGTCGCGGGGCGGACGGAAACACCATATATTTT. The chain carries TRBV6-1 and TRBJ1-3; D perhaps matches TRBD1 (5 bases). Trimming took off 6 bases at V and 4 bases at J, with 16 bases between the two ends. Germline values: CDR1 MNHNS, CDR2 SASEGT. This CDR3 is 15 amino acids long.

V gene TRBV5-5 combines with J gene TRBJ1-1, with 8 bases identical to TRBD1. In germline, CDR1 is SGHKS, CDR2 YYEKEE (reference sequence). CDR3 size: 13 residues. Unmatched junction bases numbered 3, after V lost 7 bases and J lost 1 base. The CDR3 loop reads CASRDRRNTEAFF. Written as DNA, the CDR3 is TGTGCCAGCCGGGACAGGAGGAACACTGAAGCTTTCTTT.